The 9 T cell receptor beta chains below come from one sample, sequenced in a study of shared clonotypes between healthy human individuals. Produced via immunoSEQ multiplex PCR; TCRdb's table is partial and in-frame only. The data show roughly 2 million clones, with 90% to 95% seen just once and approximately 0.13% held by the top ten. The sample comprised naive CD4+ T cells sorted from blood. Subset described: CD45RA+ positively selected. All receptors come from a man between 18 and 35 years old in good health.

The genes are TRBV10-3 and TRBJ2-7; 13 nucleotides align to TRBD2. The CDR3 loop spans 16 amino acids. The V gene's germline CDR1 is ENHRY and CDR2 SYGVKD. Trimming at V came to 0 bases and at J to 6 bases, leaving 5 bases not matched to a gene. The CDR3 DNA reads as TGTGCCATCAGTGAGTCACTAGCGGGAGGGCAAGGCGAGCAGTACTTC. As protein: CAISESLAGGQGEQYF.

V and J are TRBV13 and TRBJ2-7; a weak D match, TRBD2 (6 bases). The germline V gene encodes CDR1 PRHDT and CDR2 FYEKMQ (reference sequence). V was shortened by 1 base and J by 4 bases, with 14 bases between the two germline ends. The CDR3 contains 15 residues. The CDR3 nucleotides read TGTGCCAGCAGCTTAGTTTTGGCTAGCGAATACGAGCAGTACTTC. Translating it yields CASSLVLASEYEQYF.

DNA for the CDR3: TGTGCCAGCGGGGGCAGTTTAGCCAAAAACATTCAGTACTTC. The encoded protein is CASGGSLAKNIQYF. The chain employs TRBV21-1 and TRBJ2-4; TRBD1 is taken as the D call from the table, unchecked against the DNA. TRBV21-1 is flagged as a pseudogene. This CDR3 spans 14 amino acids.

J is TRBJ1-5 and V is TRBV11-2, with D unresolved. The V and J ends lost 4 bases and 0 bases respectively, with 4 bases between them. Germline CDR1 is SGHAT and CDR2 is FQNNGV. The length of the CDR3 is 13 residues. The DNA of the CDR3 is TGTGCCAGCAGCTCTTATAGCAATCAGCCCCAGCATTTT. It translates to CASSSYSNQPQHF.

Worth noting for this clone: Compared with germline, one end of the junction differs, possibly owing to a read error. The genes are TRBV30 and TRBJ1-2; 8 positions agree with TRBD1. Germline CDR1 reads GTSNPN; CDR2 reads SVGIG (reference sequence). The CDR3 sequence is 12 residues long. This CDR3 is CAWGQGDYGHTF. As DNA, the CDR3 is TGTGCCTGGGGACAGGGTGACTATGGCCACACCTTC.

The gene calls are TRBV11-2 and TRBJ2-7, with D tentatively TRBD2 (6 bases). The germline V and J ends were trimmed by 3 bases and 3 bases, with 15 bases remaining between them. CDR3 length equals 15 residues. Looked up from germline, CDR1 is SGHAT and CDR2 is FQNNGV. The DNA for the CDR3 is TGTGCCAGCAGCTTGGGCCAGCAGGACTACTACGAGCAGTACTTC. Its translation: CASSLGQQDYYEQYF.

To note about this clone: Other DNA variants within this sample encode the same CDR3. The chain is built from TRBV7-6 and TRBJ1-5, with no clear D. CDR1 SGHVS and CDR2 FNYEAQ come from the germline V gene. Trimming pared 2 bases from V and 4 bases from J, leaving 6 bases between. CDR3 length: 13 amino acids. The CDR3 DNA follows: TGTGCCAGCAGCTTATCAGGAAATCAGCCCCAGCATTTT. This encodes CASSLSGNQPQHF.

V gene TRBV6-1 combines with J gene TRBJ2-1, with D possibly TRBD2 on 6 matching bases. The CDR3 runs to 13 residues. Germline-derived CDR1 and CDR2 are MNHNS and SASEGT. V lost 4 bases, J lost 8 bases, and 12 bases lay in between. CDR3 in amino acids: CASSVGEVHEQFF. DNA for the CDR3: TGTGCCAGCAGTGTGGGGGAGGTTCATGAGCAGTTCTTC.

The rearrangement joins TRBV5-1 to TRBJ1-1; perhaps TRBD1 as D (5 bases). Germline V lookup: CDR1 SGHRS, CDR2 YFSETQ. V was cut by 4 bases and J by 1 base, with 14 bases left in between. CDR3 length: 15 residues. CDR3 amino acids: CASSGGGAGNTEAFF. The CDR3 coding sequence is TGCGCCAGCAGCGGCGGGGGTGCGGGGAACACTGAAGCTTTCTTT.